This TCR beta chain was obtained from a study of T-cell memory formation after mild COVID-19. Overall study context: Across donors, TCR clusters were largely donor specific.

Using its own MiXCR run on the 5' RACE reads, TCRdb lists one record per CDR3 protein. The sample has 200,000 to 250,000 distinct CDR3 sequences, around 27% seen once; the top ten hold about 10%. Remarks on this clonotype: Its target is unknown.

Findings and limits, study-wide: Day 15 to 85 contracting clones showed balanced CD4/CD8; later expanders leaned CD4+.

The CDR3 sequence is 15 residues long. V lost 0 bases, J lost 7 bases, and 17 bases lay in between. The germline gives CDR1 DFQATT, CDR2 SNEGSKA (reference sequence). V and J are TRBV20-1 and TRBJ2-3; D not resolved. This TCR came from an adult woman who had mild COVID-19 (a few samples of this study predate the infection). Cell type and time point are not known. Source material: PBMCs or a T cell subset sorted from them (not recorded which). CDR3: CSARDALSYVNTQYF. CDR3 sequence (DNA): TGCAGTGCTAGAGACGCGCTTAGTTATGTAAATACGCAGTATTTT.